The sequence of this T cell receptor (beta chain) was determined in a study of T cell responses to AZD1222 COVID-19 vaccine. The assay was immunoSEQ multiplex PCR, and TCRdb's table has in-frame clones only and misses some. The sample holds about 150,000 clones, nearly 90% seen once. The germline V gene encodes CDR1 SGHRS and CDR2 YFSETQ. Trimming stripped 7 bases from V and 10 bases from J, with 15 bases between. The CDR3 runs 12 residues. This sample comprised peripheral blood, obtained on day 0 of AZD1222 vaccination. The receptor comes from an adult in good health. This chain links TRBV5-1 with TRBJ2-1; D is uncertain. The CDR3 DNA reads as TGCGCCAGCTTTTTTGTTTTTAGAGAGCAGTTCTTC. It codes for CASFFVFREQFF.